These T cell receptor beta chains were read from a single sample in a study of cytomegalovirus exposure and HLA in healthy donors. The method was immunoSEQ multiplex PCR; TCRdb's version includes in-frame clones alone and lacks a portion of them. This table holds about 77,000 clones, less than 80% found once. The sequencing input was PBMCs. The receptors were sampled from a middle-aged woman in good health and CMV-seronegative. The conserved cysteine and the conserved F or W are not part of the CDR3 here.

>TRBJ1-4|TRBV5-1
ASSLEGATNEKLF
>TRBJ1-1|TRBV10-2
ASSESVYAF
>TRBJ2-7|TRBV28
ASGKTTDAPYEQY
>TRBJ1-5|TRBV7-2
ASSPRDRGSNQPQH
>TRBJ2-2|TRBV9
ASSVGTGNTGELF
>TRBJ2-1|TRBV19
ASKEIAGGYEQF
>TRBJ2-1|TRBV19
ATGTGMNNEQF
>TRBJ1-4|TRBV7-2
ASSLAAGEGEKLF
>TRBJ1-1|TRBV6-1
ASTALRTGNTEAF
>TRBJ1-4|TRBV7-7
ASSHGGTNEKLF
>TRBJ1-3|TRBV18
ASSPPGTGGSGNTIY
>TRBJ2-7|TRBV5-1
ASTGRQGPGYEQY
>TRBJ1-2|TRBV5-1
ASSLEGGGYGYT
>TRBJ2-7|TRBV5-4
ASSGRQAGRGEQY
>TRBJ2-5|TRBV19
ASSPIRQTQETQY
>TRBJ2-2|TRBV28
ASSWGEGRTGELF
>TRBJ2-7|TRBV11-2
ASSPGGLASYEQY
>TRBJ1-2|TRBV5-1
ASSSSVLIYGYT
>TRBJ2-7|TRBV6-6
ASSYGQGSYEQY
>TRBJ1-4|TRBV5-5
ASRRDSGLEKLF
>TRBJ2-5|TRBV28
ASSLSSSSAETQY
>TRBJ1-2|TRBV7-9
ASSYDTSYGYT
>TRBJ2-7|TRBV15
ATSNVDSYEQY
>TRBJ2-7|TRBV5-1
ASSLGTRELYEQY
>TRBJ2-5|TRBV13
ASSFRAGGRQETQY
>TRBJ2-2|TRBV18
ASSPDAGRGGELF
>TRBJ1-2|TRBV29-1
SAFDAVNYGYT
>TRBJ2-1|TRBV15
ATSRGGSRGYNEQF
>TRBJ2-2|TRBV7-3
ASSLIPSGELF
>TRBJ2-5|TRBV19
ASSPGGGRFETQY
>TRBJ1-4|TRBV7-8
ASSRGTGGDEKLF
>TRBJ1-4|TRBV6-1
ASSEASPGLEKLF
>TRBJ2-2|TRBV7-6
ASSLRARQGNTGELF
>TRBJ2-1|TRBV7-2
ASSLLAGGSLSVEQF
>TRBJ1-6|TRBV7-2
ASSPDRASNSPLH
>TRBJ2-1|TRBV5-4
ASSLGLAGAYNEQF
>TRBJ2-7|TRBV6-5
ASSYLGTAIYEQY
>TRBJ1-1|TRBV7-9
ASSFRGGTEAF
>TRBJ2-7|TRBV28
ASSSPGTGYNEQY
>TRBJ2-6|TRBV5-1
ASSPGLAGGAGANVLT
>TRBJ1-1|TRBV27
ASSLSGAAYEAF
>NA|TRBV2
ASSLNLYEQY
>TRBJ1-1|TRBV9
ASSVDRVGTEAF
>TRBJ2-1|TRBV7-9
ASSLGTGTYNEQF
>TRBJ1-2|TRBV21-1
ASAPGHPTNYGYT
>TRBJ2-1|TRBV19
ASRTSGGYNEQF
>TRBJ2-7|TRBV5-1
ASSLDGIIIHEQY
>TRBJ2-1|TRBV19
ASSIVARGGEQF